The 23 T cell receptor beta chains below all came from one sample that was sequenced in a study of blood T cell repertoires in COVID-19. Data came from immunoSEQ multiplex PCR; TCRdb stores just in-frame clones and leaves some out. Of 150,000 to 200,000 clones in the sample, about nine tenths were seen once. Input material: peripheral blood. These receptors were taken from a man younger than 35 who had recovered from COVID-19.

The V call is TRBV5-5, the J call TRBJ2-7; TRBD2 agrees at 10 bases. With V trimmed by 3 bases and J by 0 bases, 0 bases remained unmatched. The CDR3 sequence is 14 residues long. The germline CDR1 and CDR2 sequences are SGHKS and YYEKEE (reference sequence). The CDR3 bases are TGTGCCAGCAGCTGGACTAGCGGCTCCTACGAGCAGTACTTC. This codes for CASSWTSGSYEQYF.

The gene calls are TRBV2 and TRBJ2-2; D is perhaps TRBD1 (6 bases). CDR3 length equals 15 residues. Trimming removed 7 bases from V and 3 bases from J, with 15 bases in between. Germline assignment: CDR1 SNHLY and CDR2 FYNNEI. The CDR3 spells CASNPGQGHTGELFF. The CDR3 nucleotides are TGTGCCAGCAACCCGGGGCAGGGGCACACCGGGGAGCTGTTTTTT.

The V call is TRBV5-1, the J call TRBJ1-5; 9 bases are shared with TRBD1. Germline loops: CDR1 SGHRS, CDR2 YFSETQ. The V gene end was trimmed by 3 bases and the J gene end by 0 bases; junction bases not matched to a gene: 1. This CDR3 has 15 amino acids. The CDR3 loop reads CASSSGQGSNQPQHF. The CDR3 DNA follows: TGCGCCAGCAGCTCGGGACAGGGTAGCAATCAGCCCCAGCATTTT.

The chain is built from TRBV4-3 and TRBJ1-6, with 7 bases lining up with TRBD1. The CDR3 runs 15 residues. The germline V gene encodes CDR1 LGHNA and CDR2 YSLEER. The V segment lost 4 bases and the J segment 10 bases; nucleotides outside the gene matches: 10. CDR3 DNA sequence: TGCGCCAGCAGCCCAAGTTCCAGGGACAGATCACCCCTCCACTTT. Its protein product is CASSPSSRDRSPLHF.

The chain uses TRBV2 and TRBJ2-1, with D possibly being TRBD2 (6 bases). V lost 7 bases and J 5 bases, leaving 9 bases between the germline ends. Germline lookup yields CDR1 SNHLY and CDR2 FYNNEI. CDR3 length: 12 amino acids. This chain's CDR3 is CASKREHNEQFF. The CDR3 bases are TGTGCCAGCAAACGGGAGCACAATGAGCAGTTCTTC.

J is TRBJ2-7 and V is TRBV7-9; D ambiguous. The CDR3 has 15 residues. Trimming shortened V by 2 bases and J by 4 bases, and 15 bases separated the two germline ends. The germline CDR1 and CDR2 sequences are SEHNR and FQNEAQ (reference sequence). The DNA for the CDR3 is TGTGCCAGCAGCTTACGATCTGGGCTTATGTACGAGCAGTACTTC. As protein: CASSLRSGLMYEQYF.

The V and J genes are TRBV11-1 and TRBJ2-4, with D possibly TRBD2 on 6 matching bases. V gave up 0 bases and J gave up 7 bases, with 16 bases separating them. The germline V gene has CDR1 SGHAT and CDR2 FQDESV (reference sequence). The CDR3 spans 16 residues. The CDR3 nucleotides are TGTGCCAGCAGCTTAGCGCGGGCGGGGTCAGTGAACATTCAGTACTTC. The encoded protein is CASSLARAGSVNIQYF.

This sequence joins TRBV29-1 and TRBJ2-1; D possibly corresponds to TRBD2 (6 bases). Germline CDR1 and CDR2: SQVTM and ANQGSEA. This CDR3 is built from 13 residues. The V end was cut by 2 bases, the J end by 10 bases, with 15 bases between. CDR3 protein: CSVERIAEAEQFF. As DNA, the CDR3 is TGCAGCGTTGAAAGAATAGCGGAGGCGGAGCAGTTCTTC.

This chain links TRBV2 with TRBJ1-5, with TRBD1 matching 7 bases. The CDR3 has 13 residues. Germline CDR1 and CDR2: SNHLY and FYNNEI. J was trimmed by 7 bases and V by 7 bases; bases with no gene match: 7. The CDR3 DNA reads as TGTGCCAGCAACCGGGACAGCAGACAGCCCCAGCATTTT. Protein: CASNRDSRQPQHF.

The chain links TRBV5-1 to TRBJ2-3; 12 bases are a match to TRBD1. The CDR3 is made up of 19 amino acids. J gave up 1 base and V 4 bases, and 13 bases lay outside the gene matches. The V gene's germline CDR1 is SGHRS and CDR2 YFSETQ. In DNA form, the CDR3 reads TGCGCCAGCAGCAGAACCGGGACAGGGGGCTCCGGTGGCACAGATACGCAGTATTTT. Translation gives CASSRTGTGGSGGTDTQYF.

In this sample, this clone turned up once. The chain carries TRBV7-9 and TRBJ2-3, with D perhaps matching TRBD1 (5 bases). The CDR3 totals 15 residues. CDR1 is SEHNR, CDR2 FQNEAQ, per germline (reference sequence). Trimming pared 7 bases from V and 4 bases from J, leaving 18 bases between. CDR3 protein: CASKLWGSLADTQYF. The DNA of the CDR3 is TGTGCCAGCAAACTATGGGGCTCCCTCGCAGATACGCAGTATTTT.

The chain has TRBV11-2 and TRBJ2-1, with TRBD2 identical over 8 bases. CDR1 and CDR2 from the germline V gene are SGHAT and FQNNGV. CDR3 length equals 15 residues. The J segment lost 4 bases and the V segment lost 3 bases, leaving 5 bases of the junction unmatched. CDR3 bases: TGTGCCAGCAGCTTCCTAGCGGGCCCTTACAATGAGCAGTTCTTC. It translates to CASSFLAGPYNEQFF. Using reference TRBV11-2 and TRBJ2-1 for the parts outside the CDR3, the full variable domain is EAGVAQSPRYKIIEKRQSVAFWCNPISGHATLYWYQQILGQGPKLLIQFQNNGVVDDSQLPKDRFSAERLKGVDSTLKIQPAKLEDSAVYLCASSFLAGPYNEQFFGPGTRLTVL.

The chain joins TRBV2 to TRBJ1-2; 7 nucleotides line up with TRBD1. Looked up from germline, CDR1 is SNHLY and CDR2 is FYNNEI. The CDR3 has 15 amino acids. After removal of 8 bases from V and 4 bases from J, the junction contained 13 bases not matched to a gene. The CDR3 nucleotides read TGTGCCAGCCGTATCCAGGGGGTAACCTTCTATGGCTACACCTTC. This sequence encodes CASRIQGVTFYGYTF.

V is TRBV12-5 and J is TRBJ2-1; 11 positions agree with TRBD2. With V trimmed by 5 bases and J by 0 bases, 12 bases remained unmatched. The CDR3 has 19 amino acids. Per the germline V gene, CDR1 is LGHNT and CDR2 is FRNRAP. The CDR3 DNA reads TGTGCTAGTGGTCAACCGGGACTAGCGGTTCAGAGCTCCTACAATGAGCAGTTCTTC. The encoded protein is CASGQPGLAVQSSYNEQFF.

This sequence joins TRBV27 and TRBJ2-7; 9 bases align to TRBD1. Germline trimming cut 3 bases from V and 5 bases from J; bases unmatched to any gene: 5. The length of the CDR3 is 14 residues. CDR1 and CDR2 from the germline V gene are MNHEY and SMNVEV (reference sequence). In DNA, the CDR3 is TGTGCCAGCAGTTTCCGGGACAGGGCCCACGAGCAGTACTTC. This translates into CASSFRDRAHEQYF.

J is TRBJ2-5 and V is TRBV28; TRBD1 agrees at 8 bases. The germline V gene has CDR1 MDHEN and CDR2 SYDVKM. The length of the CDR3 is 15 residues. With V trimmed by 3 bases and J by 2 bases, 5 bases remained unmatched. The CDR3 DNA reads TGTGCCAGCAGTTTCCTCGGGACAGGTCAAGAGACCCAGTACTTC. Protein product: CASSFLGTGQETQYF.

The V gene is TRBV13, the J gene TRBJ2-1; possibly TRBD2 for D (5 bases). Per germline, CDR1 PRHDT and CDR2 FYEKMQ (reference sequence). The CDR3 is 13 residues long. The V end was cut by 2 bases, the J end by 8 bases, with 10 bases between. The CDR3 region has the DNA TGTGCCAGCAGCTTACGAGAGGGAGATGAGCAGTTCTTC. Its translation: CASSLREGDEQFF.

The chain is built from TRBV4-1 and TRBJ2-1; TRBD2 matches 7 bases. From germline, CDR1 is MGHRA and CDR2 YSYEKL. CDR3 length: 17 residues. V was pared by 3 bases and J by 4 bases, with 12 bases of the junction left unmatched. As DNA, the CDR3 is TGCGCCAGCAGCCACACCCGTCGGGCGGGAGAGTACAATGAGCAGTTCTTC. Translating gives CASSHTRRAGEYNEQFF.

V and J are TRBV25-1 and TRBJ2-7; TRBD1 aligns across 8 bases. Germline CDR1 and CDR2: MGHDK and SYGVNS. This CDR3 region has 15 residues. V was pared by 3 bases and J by 0 bases, with 4 bases of the junction left unmatched. CDR3 sequence reads: CASSDDRGGSYEQYF. CDR3 nucleotide sequence: TGTGCCAGCAGTGATGACAGGGGTGGCTCCTACGAGCAGTACTTC.

This clone was seen a single time. The chain has TRBV21-1 and TRBJ1-1; TRBD1, the table's D call, lacks a check against the DNA. TRBV21-1 is a recognized pseudogene. The CDR3 totals 14 residues. The CDR3 DNA sequence: TGTGCCAGCAGCAAAGGAGCTAGGGGAACTGAAGCTTTCTTT. The encoded protein is CASSKGARGTEAFF.

CDR3 loop: CASRQNRGNTGELFF. CDR3 nucleotides: TGTGCCAGCAGGCAAAACCGAGGGAACACCGGGGAGCTGTTTTTT. The chain joins TRBV11-2 to TRBJ2-2; no reliable D call. The ends were cut back, 6 bases at V and 1 base at J, with 12 bases in the middle. The CDR3 extends over 15 amino acids. CDR1 is SGHAT and CDR2 is FQNNGV in the germline V gene.

The genes are TRBV5-1 and TRBJ1-4, with TRBD1 matching over 7 bases. CDR1 is SGHRS and CDR2 is YFSETQ in the germline V gene. This CDR3 spans 15 amino acids. V gave up 3 bases and J gave up 4 bases; unmatched junction bases: 6. Here the CDR3 DNA reads TGCGCCAGCAGCTCCGACAGGGATAATAATGAAAAACTGTTTTTT. Residues: CASSSDRDNNEKLFF.

This rearrangement joins TRBV7-8 to TRBJ1-4, with TRBD1 identical over 8 bases. This CDR3 is built from 16 residues. Germline values: CDR1 SGHVS, CDR2 FQNEAQ. The trim removed 2 bases at V and 3 bases at J, leaving 5 bases unmatched. CDR3 DNA: TGTGCCAGCAGCTTACCACCGGGACAGGCTAATGAAAAACTGTTTTTT. It yields the protein CASSLPPGQANEKLFF.